The 27 T cell receptor beta chains listed next were all sequenced from one sample in a study of shared clonotypes between healthy human individuals. Method: immunoSEQ multiplex PCR; TCRdb's copy keeps in-frame clones and lacks some. The sample lists about 450,000 clones; around 80% were seen once. Sequences were obtained from PBMCs. These receptors were taken from a woman aged 40 to 55 in good health. Some clones in this sample may be carry-over from other donors' samples.

The CDR3 reads CASSSGQGEEETQYF. DNA for the CDR3: TGTGCCAGCAGCTCGGGACAGGGTGAAGAGGAGACCCAGTACTTC. The chain recombines TRBV4-2 with TRBJ2-5; 9 nucleotides line up with TRBD1. The germline gives CDR1 LGHNA, CDR2 YNFKEQ. Losses at the gene ends were 5 bases for V and 5 bases for J; bases not matched to a gene: 9. The CDR3 has 15 residues.

This clone was counted once. Here the CDR3 reads CASSLDGARAKNIQYF. The CDR3 DNA sequence: TGTGCCAGCAGCTTAGACGGGGCTAGGGCCAAAAACATTCAGTACTTC. This chain uses TRBV7-2 with TRBJ2-4, with D tentatively TRBD1 or TRBD2 (5 bases each). The V gene lost 1 base and the J gene lost 1 base, with 11 bases spanning the gap. CDR1 is SGHTA and CDR2 is FQGNSA in the germline V gene. This CDR3 has 16 residues.

The chain uses TRBV4-2 and TRBJ2-3; 8 nucleotides match TRBD2. CDR3 length: 15 amino acids. Germline V CDR1 and CDR2: LGHNA, YNFKEQ. V lost 0 bases, J lost 8 bases, and 7 bases stayed unmatched. The CDR3 reads CASSQDERELSTQYF. The DNA of the CDR3 is TGTGCCAGCAGCCAAGACGAGCGGGAGTTAAGTACGCAGTATTTT.

The J gene is TRBJ2-5, the V gene TRBV11-2; TRBD2 might be the D (5 bases). The CDR3 consists of 13 residues. Trimming left V 5 bases short and J 5 bases short, with 12 bases between. The germline CDR1 and CDR2 sequences are SGHAT and FQNNGV. The CDR3 spells CASSAGNSETQYF. The DNA of the CDR3 is TGTGCCAGCAGCGCCGGGAATTCTGAGACCCAGTACTTC.

J is TRBJ1-5 and V is TRBV14; D possibly corresponds to TRBD1 (5 bases). Trimming removed 3 bases at V and 0 bases at J, with 18 bases between. This CDR3 has 18 amino acids. CDR1 is SGHDN and CDR2 is FVKESK in the germline V gene. Written as DNA, the CDR3 is TGTGCCAGCAGCCACTTTGGGGCGGCGGTCGATAGCAATCAGCCCCAGCATTTT. As protein: CASSHFGAAVDSNQPQHF.

This chain links TRBV2 with TRBJ1-2; maybe TRBD1 (6 bases). The length of the CDR3 is 15 residues. Trimming stripped 4 bases from V and 2 bases from J, with 14 bases between. The germline gives CDR1 SNHLY, CDR2 FYNNEI. The chain's CDR3 is CASSVSRGENYGYTF. Written as DNA, the CDR3 is TGTGCCAGCAGTGTTTCCAGGGGAGAAAACTATGGCTACACCTTC. Filled out from reference TRBV2 and TRBJ1-2, the complete variable domain reads EPEVTQTPSHQVTQMGQEVILRCVPISNHLYFYWYRQILGQKVEFLVSFYNNEISEKSEIFDDQFSVERPDGSNFTLKIRSTKLEDSAMYFCASSVSRGENYGYTFGSGTRLTVV.

This sequence joins TRBV5-8 and TRBJ2-5; 12 positions agree with TRBD1. In germline, CDR1 is SGHTS, CDR2 YDEGEE. Losses at the gene ends were 0 bases for V and 5 bases for J; bases not matched to a gene: 2. The CDR3 contains 15 residues. CDR3 sequence reads: CASSLVGQGAETQYF. The CDR3 nucleotides read TGTGCCAGCAGCTTGGTGGGACAGGGGGCGGAGACCCAGTACTTC.

This rearrangement joins TRBV2 to TRBJ1-5, with TRBD1 identical over 7 bases. J lost 6 bases, V lost 4 bases, and 9 bases had no gene match. CDR3 length: 15 residues. CDR1 SNHLY and CDR2 FYNNEI come from the germline V gene. CDR3 in DNA: TGTGCCAGCAGTGGGCAGACAGGGCATAGTCAGCCCCAGCATTTT. This sequence encodes CASSGQTGHSQPQHF. Full variable domain (outside the CDR3, taken from reference TRBV2 and TRBJ1-5): EPEVTQTPSHQVTQMGQEVILRCVPISNHLYFYWYRQILGQKVEFLVSFYNNEISEKSEIFDDQFSVERPDGSNFTLKIRSTKLEDSAMYFCASSGQTGHSQPQHFGDGTRLSIL.

The J gene is TRBJ2-1, the V gene TRBV19; no reliable D call. Germline V gene data show CDR1 as LNHDA and CDR2 as SQIVND (reference sequence). The germline V and J ends were trimmed by 3 bases and 14 bases, with 11 bases remaining between them. The CDR3 loop spans 11 amino acids. CDR3 region: CASSIMGVEFF. In DNA form, the CDR3 reads TGTGCCAGTAGTATCATGGGTGTTGAGTTCTTC.

The gene calls are TRBV19 and TRBJ1-2; the D gene is possibly TRBD1 (6 bases). V gave up 5 bases and J gave up 2 bases, with 9 bases separating them. CDR3 length equals 13 residues. The germline V gene has CDR1 LNHDA and CDR2 SQIVND (reference sequence). The CDR3 is CASSLDRNYGYTF. Written as DNA, the CDR3 is TGTGCCAGTAGTCTTGACAGGAACTATGGCTACACCTTC.

The DNA of the CDR3 is TGTGCCAGTACCGTTGGCCCGACAGGGGCGAAGTACGAGCAGTACTTC. This translates into CASTVGPTGAKYEQYF. The V gene is TRBV19, the J gene TRBJ2-7; 8 bases line up with TRBD1. This CDR3 has 16 amino acids. V was pared by 7 bases and J by 4 bases, with 15 bases of the junction left unmatched. From germline, CDR1 is LNHDA and CDR2 SQIVND (reference sequence).

To note about this clone: Within the sample, other DNA sequences also encode this same CDR3. The chain carries TRBV5-6 and TRBJ1-3, with 9 bases identical to TRBD1. This CDR3 has 15 amino acids. Germline-derived CDR1 and CDR2 are SGHDT and YYEEEE. V dropped 4 bases and J dropped 2; count of bases not matched to a gene: 4. In nucleotides, the CDR3 is TGTGCCAGCAGCCCTACAGGGGGCACTGGAAACACCATATATTTT. Amino acid sequence: CASSPTGGTGNTIYF.

CDR3 in amino acids: CASSTQGHYLNEQYF. The CDR3 nucleotides are TGTGCCAGTAGTACACAGGGCCACTATCTCAACGAGCAGTACTTC. The J gene is TRBJ2-7, the V gene TRBV19, with D perhaps TRBD1 (6 bases). This CDR3 has 15 residues. Trimming removed 4 bases at V and 5 bases at J, with 18 bases between. Germline V gene data show CDR1 as LNHDA and CDR2 as SQIVND (reference sequence).

A remark on this clone: At one boundary the junction diverges from the germline segment, which might be a read error. J is TRBJ2-1 and V is TRBV7-7, with 11 nucleotides matching TRBD2. The CDR3 extends over 15 amino acids. From germline, CDR1 is SSHAT and CDR2 FNYEAQ (reference sequence). The CDR3, as DNA: TGTGCTAGCAGCTCGGGACTAGCGGCCTACAATGAGCAGTTCTTC. Translated, it gives CASSSGLAAYNEQFF.

V usage is TRBV7-9 and J usage is TRBJ2-3, with a tentative D call TRBD2 (6 bases). Germline CDR1 is SEHNR and CDR2 is FQNEAQ (reference sequence). The CDR3 loop spans 18 amino acids. V was cut by 1 base and J by 0 bases, with 17 bases left in between. CDR3 in DNA: TGTGCCAGCAGCTTAGGTGGAAGCGCTGCGGGGAGCACAGATACGCAGTATTTT. This sequence encodes CASSLGGSAAGSTDTQYF.

The rearrangement links TRBV27 to TRBJ2-7; 9 nucleotides match TRBD1. This CDR3 spans 14 amino acids. Germline V gene data show CDR1 as MNHEY and CDR2 as SMNVEV (reference sequence). J lost 7 bases, V lost 4 bases, and 8 bases had no gene match. The CDR3 sequence: CASSSLQGAREQYF. For the CDR3, the DNA is TGTGCCAGCAGTTCTTTACAGGGGGCGAGGGAGCAGTACTTC.

V is TRBV18 and J is TRBJ2-7; D is possibly TRBD2 (5 bases). This CDR3 is built from 14 residues. Germline values: CDR1 KGHSH, CDR2 LQKENI. V was trimmed by 1 base and J by 4 bases, leaving 11 bases between them. For the CDR3, the DNA is TGTGCCAGCTCACCACGAGTAGCGACATACGAGCAGTACTTC. Encoded protein: CASSPRVATYEQYF.

The V call is TRBV6-1, the J call TRBJ1-5, with D unresolved. Trimming took 0 bases from V and 7 from J, leaving 10 bases between them. Germline CDR1 is MNHNS and CDR2 is SASEGT. The CDR3 covers 14 residues. CDR3 sequence: CASSEAVPDQPQHF. The CDR3 DNA is TGTGCCAGCAGTGAAGCCGTTCCGGACCAGCCCCAGCATTTT.

The chain recombines TRBV5-6 with TRBJ2-7, with 10 bases matching TRBD2. V lost 0 bases, J lost 7 bases, and 7 bases stayed unmatched. CDR1 and CDR2 from the germline V gene are SGHDT and YYEEEE. CDR3 length: 15 residues. The CDR3 bases are TGTGCCAGCAGCTTGGGCAGTCTAGCGGGAGCTGAGCAGTACTTC. This gives the protein CASSLGSLAGAEQYF.

This clone was observed a few times. In the same sample, other DNA sequences code for this CDR3. The rearrangement uses TRBV5-1 and TRBJ2-3; D is tentatively TRBD1 or TRBD2 (5 bases each). Deletions cut 0 bases from V and 0 bases from J, with 5 bases between. CDR3 length: 14 amino acids. Germline values: CDR1 SGHRS, CDR2 YFSETQ. The CDR3 sequence: CASSLGDSTDTQYF. CDR3 in DNA: TGCGCCAGCAGCTTGGGGGACAGCACAGATACGCAGTATTTT.

The gene calls are TRBV6-1 and TRBJ2-6; D gene ambiguous. The germline CDR1 and CDR2 sequences are MNHNS and SASEGT. Trimming left V 3 bases short and J 2 bases short, with 8 bases between. CDR3 size: 15 residues. The CDR3 sequence is CASSEGVTGANVLTF. DNA for the CDR3: TGTGCCAGCAGTGAGGGTGTCACTGGGGCCAACGTCCTGACTTTC.

The rearrangement links TRBV15 to TRBJ1-5; no clear D gene. Looked up from germline, CDR1 is LNHNV and CDR2 is YYDKDF (reference sequence). The CDR3 runs 15 residues. Trimming removed 0 bases at V and 7 bases at J, with 13 bases between. CDR3 sequence reads: CATSRDQGTWQPQHF. CDR3 nucleotide sequence: TGTGCCACCAGCAGAGATCAAGGTACATGGCAGCCCCAGCATTTT.

V is TRBV2 and J is TRBJ2-7, with 8 bases lining up with TRBD1. This CDR3 has 15 residues. Losses at the gene ends were 4 bases for V and 7 bases for J; bases not matched to a gene: 12. From germline, CDR1 is SNHLY and CDR2 FYNNEI. CDR3 DNA: TGTGCCAGCAGTGCCTCCGGGACAGGCTCGTGGGAGCAGTACTTC. Protein sequence: CASSASGTGSWEQYF.

About this clone: Other DNA sequences of this sample code for an identical CDR3. This chain joins TRBV5-1 and TRBJ2-7, with TRBD1 matching over 8 bases. Germline CDR1 and CDR2: SGHRS and YFSETQ. The CDR3 runs to 14 residues. V shed 0 bases and J 3 bases; nucleotides not matched to a gene: 2. The CDR3 DNA reads TGCGCCAGCAGCTTGGGACAGGGGCGCTACGAGCAGTACTTC. Protein product: CASSLGQGRYEQYF. The whole variable domain, filled in from reference TRBV5-1 and TRBJ2-7, reads KAGVTQTPRYLIKTRGQQVTLSCSPISGHRSVSWYQQTPGQGLQFLFEYFSETQRNKGNFPGRFSGRQFSNSRSEMNVSTLELGDSALYLCASSLGQGRYEQYFGPGTRLTVT.

The V gene is TRBV9, the J gene TRBJ2-7; 12 nucleotides align to TRBD2. The V and J ends lost 4 bases and 6 bases, in that order; junction bases with no gene match: 8. The germline V gene encodes CDR1 SGDLS and CDR2 YYNGEE. This CDR3 is built from 15 residues. Here the CDR3 reads CASSPQTSGRGEQYF. The CDR3 region has the DNA TGTGCCAGCAGCCCTCAGACTAGCGGGAGAGGCGAGCAGTACTTC. Variable domain in full (rest from reference TRBV9 and TRBJ2-7): DSGVTQTPKHLITATGQRVTLRCSPRSGDLSVYWYQQSLDQGLQFLIQYYNGEERAKGNILERFSAQQFPDLHSELNLSSLELGDSALYFCASSPQTSGRGEQYFGPGTRLTVT.

In its sample, this clone was seen a few times. The genes are TRBV5-1 and TRBJ2-5, with 7 bases fitting TRBD1. CDR3 size: 13 residues. Trimming at V came to 2 bases and at J to 3 bases, leaving 1 base not matched to a gene. Germline CDR1 SGHRS, CDR2 YFSETQ. The CDR3 is CASSFQGEETQYF. CDR3 in DNA: TGCGCCAGCAGCTTCCAGGGGGAAGAGACCCAGTACTTC. The entire variable domain, with the rest obtained from reference TRBV5-1 and TRBJ2-5, is as follows: KAGVTQTPRYLIKTRGQQVTLSCSPISGHRSVSWYQQTPGQGLQFLFEYFSETQRNKGNFPGRFSGRQFSNSRSEMNVSTLELGDSALYLCASSFQGEETQYFGPGTRLLVL.

This sequence joins TRBV10-3 and TRBJ2-2; TRBD1 matches 8 bases. V was clipped by 2 bases and J by 4 bases; unmatched bases: 3. The CDR3 totals 15 residues. Germline values: CDR1 ENHRY, CDR2 SYGVKD. CDR3 protein: CAISEKTGATGELFF. In DNA form, the CDR3 reads TGTGCCATCAGTGAGAAGACAGGGGCCACCGGGGAGCTGTTTTTT.